The clone carrying this T cell receptor beta chain showed up many times. Antigen unknown. TCRdb re-analysed the 5' RACE reads in MiXCR, keeping a single row per CDR3 protein. The repertoire includes approximately 620,000 distinct CDR3 sequences, 8% to 9% of them detected once, and 0.98% sits in the top ten. These data are taken from a study of identical twins. Points from the study as a whole: The study drew conclusions from cross-sectional statistical analysis, not from following the same donors. The more abundant beta clonotypes in cord blood had fewer insertions, and memory repertoires did not show this.

The CDR3 is 14 residues long. After removal of 3 bases from V and 5 bases from J, the junction contained 4 bases not matched to a gene. Per germline, CDR1 LGHDT and CDR2 YNNKEL (reference sequence). The same data also contributed to another study, on yellow fever vaccine responses in identical twins.

This TCR derives from a woman aged 18-35 years in good health. The chain has TRBV3-1 and TRBJ2-5; 9 bases align to TRBD2. The sequencing sample was made of PBMCs. DNA for the CDR3: TGTGCCAGCAGCCACCCCGGGACTAGCGAGACCCAGTACTTC. Translating it yields CASSHPGTSETQYF.